The entry below gives a single T cell receptor (beta chain) sequence along with its context. Sequencing used immunoSEQ multiplex PCR; TCRdb keeps in-frame clones, though not all of them. The sample shows about 94,000 clones, 90% of them seen only once. The sample comes from a study of control samples from healthy donors and cancer patients. This CDR3 comprises 11 residues. Trimming shortened V by 5 bases and J by 8 bases, and 12 bases separated the two germline ends. Germline CDR1 and CDR2: DFQATT and SNEGSKA (reference sequence). The specimen was blood. The sequence was collected from a woman aged 18-30 years in good health. The genes are TRBV20-1 and TRBJ1-2; D unresolved. CDR3 nucleotide sequence: TGCAGTGCTCATAAAAGTGGAGGCTACACCTTC. This encodes CSAHKSGGYTF.